This is a list of T cell receptor beta chains from one sample in a study of blood T cell repertoires in COVID-19. The assay was immunoSEQ multiplex PCR, and TCRdb's table has in-frame clones only and misses some. The table has roughly 63,000 clones, 74% seen once. Material for sequencing was peripheral blood. The receptors derive from a woman older than 75 with acute or convalescent COVID-19. Each CDR3 is given with its conserved first and last residue. D genes are given only for firm matches.

d_call: -; v_call: TRBV28; cdr3_aa: CASSSLQQGGQPQHF
d_call: TRBD2; v_call: TRBV28; cdr3_aa: CASSASGTISGANVLTF
d_call: TRBD2; v_call: TRBV11-3; cdr3_aa: CASSPRGTSGRGSTDTQYF
d_call: TRBD2; v_call: TRBV5-8; cdr3_aa: CASSVGTSGSTDTQYF
d_call: TRBD2; v_call: TRBV18; cdr3_aa: CASSVAGGPVRYEQYF
d_call: TRBD1; v_call: TRBV24-1; cdr3_aa: CATSDSGQGPETQYF
d_call: -; v_call: TRBV12-3/TRBV12-4; cdr3_aa: CASSLRLITEAFF
d_call: -; v_call: TRBV11-3; cdr3_aa: CASSLAPPTEQFF
d_call: TRBD2; v_call: TRBV7-8; cdr3_aa: CASSRKRALAGYNEQFF
d_call: -; v_call: TRBV7-2; cdr3_aa: CASSLPVGETQYF
d_call: TRBD2; v_call: TRBV7-9; cdr3_aa: CASSGTGTSGRKTQYF
d_call: TRBD1; v_call: TRBV6-5; cdr3_aa: CASKIADRAAGELFF
d_call: TRBD2; v_call: TRBV27; cdr3_aa: CASRPRGSGDTQYF
d_call: TRBD2; v_call: TRBV24-1; cdr3_aa: CATSPIAGRTPDTQYF
d_call: -; v_call: TRBV3-1/TRBV3-2; cdr3_aa: CASSAKYTQYF
d_call: -; v_call: TRBV18; cdr3_aa: CASSPKETQYF
d_call: -; v_call: TRBV15; cdr3_aa: CATSRDAGGNQPQHF
d_call: TRBD2; v_call: TRBV15; cdr3_aa: CATSMGLAGGVETQYF
d_call: TRBD1; v_call: TRBV24-1; cdr3_aa: CATSDRASYNEQFF
d_call: -; v_call: TRBV24-1; cdr3_aa: CATSDVAEAYNEQFF
d_call: -; v_call: TRBV28; cdr3_aa: CASRRSRDFLSYEQYF
d_call: TRBD1; v_call: TRBV14; cdr3_aa: CASSQDLFRGSYEQYF
d_call: -; v_call: TRBV11-2; cdr3_aa: CASSLGGGRQPQHF
d_call: -; v_call: TRBV9; cdr3_aa: CASSVGHRGDTQYF
d_call: TRBD1; v_call: TRBV7-9; cdr3_aa: CASRTGNEQYF
d_call: -; v_call: TRBV4-1; cdr3_aa: CASSQAGVKNIQYF
d_call: -; v_call: TRBV6-1; cdr3_aa: CASSESSEGHYEQYF
d_call: -; v_call: TRBV19; cdr3_aa: CASTDRGRGTEAFF
d_call: -; v_call: TRBV30; cdr3_aa: CAWRGQPRRGYTF